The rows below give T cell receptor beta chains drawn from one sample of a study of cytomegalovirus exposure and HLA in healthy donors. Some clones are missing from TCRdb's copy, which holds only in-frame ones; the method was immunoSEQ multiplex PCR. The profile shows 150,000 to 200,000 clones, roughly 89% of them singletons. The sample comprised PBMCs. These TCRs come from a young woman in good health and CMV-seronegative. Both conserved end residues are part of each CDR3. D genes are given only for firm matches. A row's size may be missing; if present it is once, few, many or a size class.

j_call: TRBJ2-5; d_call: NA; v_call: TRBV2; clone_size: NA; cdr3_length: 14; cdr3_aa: CASSTLRGAETQYF; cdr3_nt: TGTGCCAGCAGTACCCTGCGCGGGGCCGAGACCCAGTACTTC
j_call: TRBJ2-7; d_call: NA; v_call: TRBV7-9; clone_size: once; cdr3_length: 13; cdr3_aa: CASSLSTEYEQYF; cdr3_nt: TGTGCCAGCAGCTTATCGACTGAGTACGAGCAGTACTTC
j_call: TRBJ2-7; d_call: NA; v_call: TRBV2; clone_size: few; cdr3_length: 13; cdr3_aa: CASSGAQGTGQYF; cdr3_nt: TGTGCCAGCAGTGGGGCGCAGGGCACAGGGCAGTACTTC
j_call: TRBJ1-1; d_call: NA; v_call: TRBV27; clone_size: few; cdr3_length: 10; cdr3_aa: CASGHTEAFF; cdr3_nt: TGTGCCAGCGGCCACACTGAAGCTTTCTTT
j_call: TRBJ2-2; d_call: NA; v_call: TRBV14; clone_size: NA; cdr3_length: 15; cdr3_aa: CASSQRGKNTGELFF; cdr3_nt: TGTGCCAGCAGCCAAAGGGGGAAAAACACCGGGGAGCTGTTTTTT
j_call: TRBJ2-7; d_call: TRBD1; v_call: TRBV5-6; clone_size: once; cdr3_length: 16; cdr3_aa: CASSPRGTKPLDEQYF; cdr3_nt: TGTGCCAGCAGCCCCAGGGGGACCAAGCCTCTAGATGAGCAGTACTTC
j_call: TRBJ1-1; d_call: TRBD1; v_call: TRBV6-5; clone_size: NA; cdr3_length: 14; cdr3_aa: CASSYRDRGSEAFF; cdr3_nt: TGTGCCAGCAGTTACCGCGACAGGGGATCAGAAGCTTTCTTT
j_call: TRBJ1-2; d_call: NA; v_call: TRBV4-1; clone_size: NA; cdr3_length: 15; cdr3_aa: CASSQDTGVNYGYTF; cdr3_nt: TGCGCCAGCAGCCAAGATACAGGAGTCAACTATGGCTACACCTTC
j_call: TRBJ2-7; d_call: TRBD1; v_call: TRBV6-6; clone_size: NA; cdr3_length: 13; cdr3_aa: CASNRGETYEQYF; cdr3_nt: TGTGCCAGCAACAGGGGGGAGACCTACGAGCAGTACTTC
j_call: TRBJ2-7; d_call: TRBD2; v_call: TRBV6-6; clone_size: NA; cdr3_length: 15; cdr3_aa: CASTTSGGTPDEQYF; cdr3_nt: TGTGCCAGCACTACTAGCGGGGGAACTCCGGACGAGCAGTACTTC
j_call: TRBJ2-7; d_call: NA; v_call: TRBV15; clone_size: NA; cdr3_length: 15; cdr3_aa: CATSRDLGNSYEQYF; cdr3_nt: TGTGCCACCAGCAGAGATCTTGGCAACTCCTACGAGCAGTACTTC
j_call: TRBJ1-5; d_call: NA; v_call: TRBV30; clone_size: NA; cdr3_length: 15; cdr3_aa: CAWSVSAMAREPQHF; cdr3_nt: TGTGCCTGGAGTGTATCGGCGATGGCGAGGGAGCCCCAGCATTTT
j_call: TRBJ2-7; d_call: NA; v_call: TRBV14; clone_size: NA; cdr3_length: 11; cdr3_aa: CASSQAYEQYF; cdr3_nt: TGTGCCAGCAGCCAAGCATACGAGCAGTACTTC
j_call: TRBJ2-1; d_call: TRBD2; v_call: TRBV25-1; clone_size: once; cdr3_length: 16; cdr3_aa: CASSTTGTTNYNEQFF; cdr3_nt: TGTGCCAGCAGTACCACCGGGACTACGAACTACAATGAGCAGTTCTTC
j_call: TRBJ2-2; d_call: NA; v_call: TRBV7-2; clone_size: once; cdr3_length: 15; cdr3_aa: CASSFRGLHTGELFF; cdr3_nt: TGTGCCAGCAGCTTCAGAGGGCTCCACACCGGGGAGCTGTTTTTT
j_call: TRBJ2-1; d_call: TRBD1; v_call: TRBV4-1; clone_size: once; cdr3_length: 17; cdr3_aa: CASSQEDQTGYYNEQFF; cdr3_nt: TGCGCCAGCAGCCAAGAAGATCAGACAGGGTACTACAATGAGCAGTTCTTC
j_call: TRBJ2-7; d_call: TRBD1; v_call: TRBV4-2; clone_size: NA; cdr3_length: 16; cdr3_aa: CASSQGQGQGIGEQYF; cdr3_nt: TGTGCCAGCAGCCAGGGCCAGGGACAGGGGATAGGCGAGCAGTACTTC
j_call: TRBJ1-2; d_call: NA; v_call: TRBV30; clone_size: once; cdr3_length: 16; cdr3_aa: CAWRGSRLVGNYGYTF; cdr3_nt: TGTGCCTGGAGAGGAAGCCGTCTAGTTGGGAACTATGGCTACACCTTC
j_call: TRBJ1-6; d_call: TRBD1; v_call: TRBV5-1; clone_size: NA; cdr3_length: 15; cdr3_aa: CASSLASGGHSPLHF; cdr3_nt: TGCGCCAGCAGCTTGGCGTCAGGGGGACATTCACCCCTCCACTTT
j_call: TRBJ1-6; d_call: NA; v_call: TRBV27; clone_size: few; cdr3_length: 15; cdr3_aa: CASSFSRTANSPLHF; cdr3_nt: TGTGCCAGCAGTTTCTCTCGGACAGCCAATTCACCCCTCCACTTT
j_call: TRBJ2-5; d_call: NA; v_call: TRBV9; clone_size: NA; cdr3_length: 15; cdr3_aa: CASSSRPSPPETQYF; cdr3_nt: TGTGCCAGCAGCTCCCGGCCTAGCCCCCCTGAGACCCAGTACTTC
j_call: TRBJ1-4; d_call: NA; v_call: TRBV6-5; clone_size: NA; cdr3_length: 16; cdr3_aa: CASSYSHGLTNEKLFF; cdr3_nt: TGTGCCAGCAGTTACTCGCACGGGTTGACTAATGAAAAACTGTTTTTT
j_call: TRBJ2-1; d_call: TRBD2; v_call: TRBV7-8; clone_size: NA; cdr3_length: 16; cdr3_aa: CASSFPEAGGPNEQFF; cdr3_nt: TGTGCCAGCAGCTTCCCAGAAGCGGGGGGGCCGAATGAGCAGTTCTTC
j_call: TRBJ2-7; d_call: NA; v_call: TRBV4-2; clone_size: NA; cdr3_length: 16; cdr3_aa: CASSQVDSGGTREQYF; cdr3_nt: TGTGCCAGCAGCCAAGTCGATAGCGGAGGTACGAGAGAGCAGTACTTC
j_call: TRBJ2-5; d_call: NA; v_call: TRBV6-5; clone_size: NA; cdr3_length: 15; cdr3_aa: CASSYEGEREETQYF; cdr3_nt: TGTGCCAGCAGTTACGAGGGGGAACGTGAAGAGACCCAGTACTTC
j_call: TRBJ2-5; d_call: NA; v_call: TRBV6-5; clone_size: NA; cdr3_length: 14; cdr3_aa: CASSSPRSDETQYF; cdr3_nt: TGTGCCAGCAGCTCCCCGCGGAGTGACGAGACCCAGTACTTC
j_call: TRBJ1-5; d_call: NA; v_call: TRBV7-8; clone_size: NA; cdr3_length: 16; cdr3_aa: CASSLVEAIPNQPQHF; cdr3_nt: TGTGCCAGCAGCTTAGTCGAGGCGATCCCCAATCAGCCCCAGCATTTT
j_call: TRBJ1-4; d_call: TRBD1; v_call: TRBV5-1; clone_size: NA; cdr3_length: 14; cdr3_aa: CASSREGAYEKLFF; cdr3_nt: TGCGCCAGCAGTCGGGAGGGGGCTTATGAAAAACTGTTTTTT
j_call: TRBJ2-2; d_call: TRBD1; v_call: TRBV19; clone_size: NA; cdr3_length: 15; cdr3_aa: CASSARTGGRGELFF; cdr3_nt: TGTGCCAGTAGTGCCAGGACAGGGGGGCGCGGGGAGCTGTTTTTT
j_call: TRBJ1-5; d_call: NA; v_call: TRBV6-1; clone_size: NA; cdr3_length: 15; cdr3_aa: CASSEASGGMQPQHF; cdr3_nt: TGTGCCAGCAGTGAAGCCAGCGGGGGGATGCAGCCCCAGCATTTT
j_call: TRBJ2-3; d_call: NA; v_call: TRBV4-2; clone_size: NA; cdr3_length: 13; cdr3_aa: CASSPPTQDTQYF; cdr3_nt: TGTGCCAGCAGCCCCCCAACTCAAGATACGCAGTATTTT
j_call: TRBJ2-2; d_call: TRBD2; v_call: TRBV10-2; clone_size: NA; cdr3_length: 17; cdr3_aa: CASSLGWGGSPGGELFF; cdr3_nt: TGCGCCAGCAGTCTTGGGTGGGGGGGTTCACCTGGCGGGGAGCTGTTTTTT
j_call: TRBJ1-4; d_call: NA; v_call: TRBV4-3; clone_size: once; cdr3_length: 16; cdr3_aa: CASSPATGYANEKLFF; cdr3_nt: TGCGCCAGCAGCCCGGCAACAGGGTACGCTAATGAAAAACTGTTTTTT
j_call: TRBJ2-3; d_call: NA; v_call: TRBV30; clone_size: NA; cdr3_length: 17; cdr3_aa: CAWTPSGTPLGTDTQYF; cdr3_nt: TGTGCCTGGACTCCCTCTGGGACACCCTTAGGGACAGATACGCAGTATTTT
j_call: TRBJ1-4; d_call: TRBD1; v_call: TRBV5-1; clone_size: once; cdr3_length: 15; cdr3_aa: CASSGDRAYNEKLFF; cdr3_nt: TGCGCCAGTTCGGGAGACAGGGCCTACAATGAAAAACTGTTTTTT
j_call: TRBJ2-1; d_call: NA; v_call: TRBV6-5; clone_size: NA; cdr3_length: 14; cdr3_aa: CASSRFLAVHEQFF; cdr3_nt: TGTGCCAGCAGCCGGTTTTTGGCGGTACATGAGCAGTTCTTC
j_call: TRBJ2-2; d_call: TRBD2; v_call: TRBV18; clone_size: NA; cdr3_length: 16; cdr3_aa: CASSPRASGDAGELFF; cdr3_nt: TGTGCCAGCTCACCCCGTGCTAGCGGGGACGCCGGGGAGCTGTTTTTT
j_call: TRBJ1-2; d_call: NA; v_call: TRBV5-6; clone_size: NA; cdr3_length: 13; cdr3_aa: CASSLGVTYGYTF; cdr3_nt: TGTGCCAGCAGCTTAGGGGTCACCTATGGCTACACCTTC
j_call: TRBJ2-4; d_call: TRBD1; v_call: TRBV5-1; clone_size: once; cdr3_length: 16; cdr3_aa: CASSLAWTGGKNIQYF; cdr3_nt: TGCGCCAGCAGCTTGGCGTGGACAGGGGGCAAAAACATTCAGTACTTC
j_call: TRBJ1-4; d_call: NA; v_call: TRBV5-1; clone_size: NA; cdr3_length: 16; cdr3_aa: CASSLRQGGTNEKLFF; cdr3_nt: TGCGCCAGCAGCTTGCGCCAGGGAGGAACTAATGAAAAACTGTTTTTT
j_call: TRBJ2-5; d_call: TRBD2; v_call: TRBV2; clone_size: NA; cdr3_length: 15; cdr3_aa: CASSALLAGQETQYF; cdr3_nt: TGTGCCAGCAGTGCCCTACTAGCGGGGCAAGAGACCCAGTACTTC
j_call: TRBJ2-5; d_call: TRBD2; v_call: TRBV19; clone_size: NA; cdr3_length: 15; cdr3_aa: CASSPLAGGGETQYF; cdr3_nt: TGTGCCAGTAGTCCCCTAGCGGGGGGCGGAGAGACCCAGTACTTC
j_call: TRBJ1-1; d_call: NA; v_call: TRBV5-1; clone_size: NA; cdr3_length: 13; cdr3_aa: CASSLGGGTEAFF; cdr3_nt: TGCGCCAGCAGCTTGGGAGGCGGGACTGAAGCTTTCTTT